This passage covers 20 T cell receptor beta chains from one sample sequenced in a study of blood T cell repertoires in COVID-19. Profiled with immunoSEQ multiplex PCR; TCRdb holds only in-frame clones, not every one. The data contain about 47,000 clones, more than 75% of them singletons. Sequenced sample: peripheral blood. These receptors were taken from a human donor with acute or convalescent COVID-19. The donor label of this sample is uncertain.

This clone occurred a few times. At one end, the junction sequence differs from germline, possibly due to a read error. The chain couples TRBV3-1 (or the pseudogene TRBV3-2) to TRBJ2-3; 7 nucleotides line up with TRBD1. Germline CDR1 is LGHDT and CDR2 is YNNKEL (reference sequence). CDR3 length: 12 amino acids. As DNA, the CDR3 is TGTGCCAGCAGCCCAGGGACAGCTACGCAGTATTTT. It yields the protein CASSPGTATQYF.

A remark on this clone: This clone may be a read error of a much larger clone one base away. J is TRBJ2-2 and V is TRBV10-3, with 7 bases matching TRBD1. V shed 6 bases and J 0 bases; nucleotides not matched to a gene: 1. Looked up from germline, CDR1 is ENHRY and CDR2 is SYGVKD. CDR3 size: 14 residues. The CDR3 spells CAISGTANTGELFF. CDR3 bases: TGTGCCATCAGCGGGACAGCGAACACCGGGGAGCTGTTTTTT.

The chain links TRBV30 to TRBJ2-7; D possibly corresponds to TRBD2 (5 bases). Trimming took 0 bases from V and 4 from J, leaving 16 bases between them. Germline V lookup: CDR1 GTSNPN, CDR2 SVGIG (reference sequence). The CDR3 extends over 15 amino acids. The CDR3 bases are TGTGCCTGGAGTGTACTGGAGTCTAGCCAGTACGAGCAGTACTTC. This gives the protein CAWSVLESSQYEQYF.

This chain joins TRBV5-1 and TRBJ1-1; 7 positions agree with TRBD1. The CDR3 spans 15 residues. Germline CDR1 is SGHRS and CDR2 is YFSETQ. V lost 4 bases, J lost 5 bases, and 11 bases stayed unmatched. The CDR3 loop reads CASSPGDRVRTEAFF. The CDR3 DNA reads as TGCGCCAGCAGCCCAGGCGACAGGGTACGGACTGAAGCTTTCTTT.

The chain uses TRBV10-3 and TRBJ1-1, with 10 bases aligning to TRBD1. Germline loops: CDR1 ENHRY, CDR2 SYGVKD. V was pared by 4 bases and J by 4 bases, with 0 bases of the junction left unmatched. The CDR3 totals 13 residues. The CDR3 coding sequence is TGTGCCATCAGTGGGACAGGGGGCACTGAAGCTTTCTTT. This gives the protein CAISGTGGTEAFF.

J is TRBJ1-5 and V is TRBV12-5; 7 bases agree with TRBD1. The trim removed 6 bases at V and 6 bases at J, leaving 11 bases unmatched. Germline lookup yields CDR1 LGHNT and CDR2 FRNRAP. The CDR3 is 15 residues long. The CDR3 spells CASGRQGILPQPQHF. The CDR3 nucleotides read TGTGCTAGTGGAAGACAGGGAATTCTTCCTCAGCCCCAGCATTTT.

This clone was found once. The chain links TRBV4-2 to TRBJ2-2; D possibly corresponds to TRBD1 (5 bases). V shed 4 bases and J shed 0 bases, with 9 bases lying between them. CDR3 size: 15 residues. Germline CDR1 LGHNA, CDR2 YNFKEQ. In DNA form, the CDR3 reads TGTGCCAGCAGCCGCGACAGTTCGAACACCGGGGAGCTGTTTTTT. Its protein product is CASSRDSSNTGELFF.

The chain has TRBV20-1 and TRBJ1-4; D is perhaps TRBD1 (5 bases). The CDR3 has 15 residues. Trimming cost V 3 bases and J 0 bases, with 11 bases left between them. Germline CDR1 DFQATT, CDR2 SNEGSKA (reference sequence). CDR3 DNA: TGCAGTGCTAGTGACGGGGGGGCAACTAATGAAAAACTGTTTTTT. This sequence encodes CSASDGGATNEKLFF.

The genes are TRBV27 and TRBJ2-5, with D tentatively TRBD2 (5 bases). The germline gives CDR1 MNHEY, CDR2 SMNVEV (reference sequence). The CDR3 covers 14 residues. Between the trimmed V and J ends, which lost 6 bases and 0 bases, there was a span of 11 bases. In DNA, the CDR3 is TGTGCCAGCAGCCGGCCGGGGAACCAAGAGACCCAGTACTTC. This gives the protein CASSRPGNQETQYF.

This chain connects TRBV14 to TRBJ1-5, with D possibly matching TRBD1 (6 bases). The CDR3 length is 23 residues. Germline CDR1 reads SGHDN; CDR2 reads FVKESK. Trimming stripped 1 base from V and 0 bases from J, with 31 bases between. The CDR3 loop reads CASSQGLAGAPNIRNNSNQPQHF. The CDR3 DNA follows: TGTGCCAGCAGCCAAGGTTTGGCGGGGGCACCCAATATCAGGAACAATAGCAATCAGCCCCAGCATTTT.

The gene calls are TRBV25-1 and TRBJ2-2; D possibly corresponds to TRBD1 (5 bases). V shed 3 bases and J shed 6 bases, with 11 bases lying between them. The CDR3 is 14 amino acids. From germline, CDR1 is MGHDK and CDR2 SYGVNS. The CDR3 loop reads CASSEAGKSGELFF. Written as DNA, the CDR3 is TGTGCCAGCAGTGAGGCAGGGAAGTCCGGGGAGCTGTTTTTT.

The rearrangement uses TRBV7-9 and TRBJ1-1; weak D call: TRBD1 (5 bases). Germline V gene sequence: CDR1 SEHNR, CDR2 FQNEAQ (reference sequence). The CDR3 is 14 amino acids. V gave up 2 bases and J gave up 2 bases, with 9 bases separating them. The CDR3 bases are TGTGCCAGCAGCTTAATGCAGGGAAACACTGAAGCTTTCTTT. It translates to CASSLMQGNTEAFF. The full variable domain, completed using reference TRBV7-9 and TRBJ1-1, is DTGVSQNPRHKITKRGQNVTFRCDPISEHNRLYWYRQTLGQGPEFLTYFQNEAQLEKSRLLSDRFSAERPKGSFSTLEIQRTEQGDSAMYLCASSLMQGNTEAFFGQGTRLTVV.

The rearrangement links TRBV11-2 to TRBJ2-2; D may be TRBD2 (6 bases). Trimming took 5 bases from V and 0 from J, leaving 19 bases between them. Germline V CDR1 and CDR2: SGHAT, FQNNGV. The CDR3 runs to 18 residues. CDR3 region: CASSRLRGGGTNTGELFF. Here the CDR3 DNA reads TGTGCCAGCAGCCGGCTGAGGGGTGGGGGGACGAACACCGGGGAGCTGTTTTTT.

The chain links TRBV6-5 to TRBJ1-5, with D possibly matching TRBD1 (6 bases). Germline values: CDR1 MNHEY, CDR2 SVGAGI. This CDR3 has 15 amino acids. V was clipped by 6 bases and J by 0 bases, with 12 bases between them. The CDR3 region is CASSRTGYSNQPQHF. The CDR3 DNA follows: TGTGCCAGCAGCCGCACAGGGTATAGCAATCAGCCCCAGCATTTT.

The chain uses TRBV9 and TRBJ1-2; D is perhaps TRBD1 (5 bases). The CDR3 covers 15 residues. CDR1 is SGDLS and CDR2 is YYNGEE in the germline V gene. V lost 3 bases to trimming and J lost 0 bases, with 12 bases between them. The CDR3 sequence: CASSGSVQANYGYTF. CDR3 DNA: TGTGCCAGCAGCGGGTCAGTACAGGCTAACTATGGCTACACCTTC.

The chain uses TRBV5-4 and TRBJ1-2; maybe TRBD1 (6 bases). Trimming removed 0 bases from V and 6 bases from J, with 12 bases in between. The CDR3 is 14 amino acids. Germline-derived CDR1 and CDR2 are SGHNT and YYREEE (reference sequence). The CDR3 protein is CASSLARQEDGYTF. In DNA, the CDR3 is TGTGCCAGCAGCTTGGCCAGACAGGAGGATGGCTACACCTTC.

V gene TRBV13 combines with J gene TRBJ2-7; D is undetermined. The CDR3 spans 13 residues. V lost 2 bases and J 1 base, leaving 6 bases between the germline ends. CDR1 and CDR2 from the germline V gene are PRHDT and FYEKMQ (reference sequence). CDR3 region: CASSLLDSYEQYF. The CDR3 bases are TGTGCCAGCAGCTTATTAGATTCCTACGAGCAGTACTTC.

The chain combines TRBV6-2 or TRBV6-3 with TRBJ2-3; 9 nucleotides agree with TRBD2. The CDR3 is 18 residues long. The J segment lost 2 bases and the V segment lost 2 bases, leaving 11 bases of the junction unmatched. From germline, CDR1 is MNHEY and CDR2 SVGEGT. CDR3 DNA sequence: TGTGCCAGCAGTTACGCCTCCAAAGCGGGGGGCTACACAGATACGCAGTATTTT. Protein product: CASSYASKAGGYTDTQYF.

This rearrangement joins TRBV7-9 to TRBJ2-5, with TRBD2 matching over 8 bases. V shed 5 bases, J shed 0 bases, and the junction held 5 bases outside the gene matches. This CDR3 has 15 amino acids. Germline V gene data show CDR1 as SEHNR and CDR2 as FQNEAQ (reference sequence). CDR3 bases: TGTGCCAGCAGCCCAAATAGCGGGAACCAAGAGACCCAGTACTTC. This gives the protein CASSPNSGNQETQYF.

CDR3 nucleotides: TGCGCCAGCAGCCAAGCCTTGTCAGGGGGCGGCTCGTCCGGCTACACCTTC. Translated: CASSQALSGGGSSGYTF. The chain employs TRBV4-3 and TRBJ1-2, with 8 positions matching TRBD1. The J segment lost 8 bases and the V segment lost 1 base, leaving 15 bases of the junction unmatched. This CDR3 is 17 amino acids long. CDR1 is LGHNA, CDR2 YSLEER, per germline.